These T cell receptor beta chains were read from a single sample in a study of T-cell memory formation after mild COVID-19. TCRdb reprocessed the 5' RACE reads with MiXCR, giving one entry per CDR3 protein. The sample holds about 390,000 distinct CDR3 sequences, 16% seen once. The sequenced sample consisted of PBMCs or a T cell subset sorted from them (not recorded which). The receptors derive from a man between 18 and 29 years old who had mild COVID-19 (a few samples of this study predate the infection). Cell type and time point are not known. CDR3s include the opening cysteine and the closing phenylalanine or tryptophan. A D gene is named only where the DNA matches it firmly. Where a row states a size, it is once, few, many or the class of an expanded clone; other rows omit it.

. few TRBJ2-4 TRBV4-3 TGCGCCAGCAGCCAACCTGGACAGCCCCAGTACTTC CASSQPGQPQYF
. . TRBJ1-5 TRBV28 TGTGCCACGCGGAGCGGAGGTCAGCCCCAGCATTTT CATRSGGQPQHF
. few TRBJ1-1 TRBV6-2/TRBV6-3 TGTGCCAGCAGTTACAACCGGGGCAGGCGGCACACTGAAGCTTTCTTT CASSYNRGRRHTEAFF
TRBD2 few TRBJ2-5 TRBV7-8 TGTGCCAGCAATCCACGACCGCGGGGGGAGACCCAGTACTTC CASNPRPRGETQYF
. few TRBJ1-6 TRBV5-5 TGTGCCAGCAGCTTGGCCCCAGAAACTAAGGGTTATTCACCCCTCCACTTT CASSLAPETKGYSPLHF
. . TRBJ1-1 TRBV9 TGTGCCAGCAGCGTAGGACGCCAACCGGACACTGAAGCTTTCTTT CASSVGRQPDTEAFF
TRBD2 . TRBJ2-1 TRBV29-1 TGCAGCGTGGGACTAGCGGGGCAGCAGTTCTTC CSVGLAGQQFF
. few TRBJ1-2 TRBV7-9 TGTGCCAGCAGCCCAGGACCATACGGACAGAACTATGGCTACACCTTC CASSPGPYGQNYGYTF
. once TRBJ1-2 TRBV20-1 TGCAGTGCTGCGGGGCTATATGGCTACACCTTC CSAAGLYGYTF
. few TRBJ1-5 TRBV28 TGTGCCAGCAGTATAACCGGTGGTAGCAATCAGCCCCAGCATTTT CASSITGGSNQPQHF
. . TRBJ2-2 TRBV7-2 TGTGCCAGCAGTCTCCTTGATCCCGGGGAGCTGTTTTTT CASSLLDPGELFF
. . TRBJ1-1 TRBV19 TGTGCCAGTAGTATTCTGTCGGGGTTCGGCACTGAAGCTTTCTTT CASSILSGFGTEAFF
. . TRBJ1-2 TRBV13 TGTGCCAGCAGCTTAGGACGGGTTCCCGGCTACACCTTC CASSLGRVPGYTF
. . TRBJ2-4 TRBV9 TGTGCCAGCAGCTCCGAGAGGGGAATACAGTACTTC CASSSERGIQYF
TRBD2 few TRBJ2-3 TRBV20-1 TGCAGTGCTAGAGATCGCACAGCGGGGTTCACAGATACGCAGTATTTT CSARDRTAGFTDTQYF
TRBD1 few TRBJ2-3 TRBV29-1 TGCAGCGCAGGACAGGGTATTAATTATGGCACAGATACGCAGTATTTT CSAGQGINYGTDTQYF
TRBD2 few TRBJ2-2 TRBV11-1 TGTGCCAGCAGCTTAGCTAGCGGGGGAGCTTATTTCGGGGAGCTGTTTTTT CASSLASGGAYFGELFF
. few TRBJ2-7 TRBV30 TGTGCCTGGAGCCGGGGTTTCGAGCAGTACTTC CAWSRGFEQYF
. . TRBJ1-2 TRBV7-9 TGTGCCAGCAGCTTTAGCCCCGGGTCGGGCTACACCTTC CASSFSPGSGYTF
. many TRBJ1-5 TRBV2 TGTGCCAGCTCCAGGGTAACCCAGCCCCAGCATTTT CASSRVTQPQHF
. . TRBJ2-1 TRBV6-1 TGTGCCAGCCAAGGGCCCAGGCACATGAACCCTGAGCAGTTCTTC CASQGPRHMNPEQFF
TRBD2 many TRBJ2-2 TRBV7-8 TGTGCCAGCACCCCTGGGAGCGGGGGCGCCTCCGGGGAGCTGTTTTTT CASTPGSGGASGELFF
. . TRBJ1-4 TRBV7-8 TGTGCCAGCAGCCCGACCCTGGCAACTAATGAAAAACTGTTTTTT CASSPTLATNEKLFF